These 25 T cell receptor beta chains were sequenced from one sample in a study of shared clonotypes between healthy human individuals. Measured with immunoSEQ multiplex PCR; TCRdb has only the in-frame clones, and not every one. The sample lists about 380,000 clones; about 96% were seen once. Input material: memory CD8+ T cells sorted from blood. Subset defined: CD45RO+ cells pooled with CCR7-negative TemRA cells. These receptors were taken from a young man in good health.

The chain links TRBV27 to TRBJ2-2, with 8 positions matching TRBD1. Trimming removed 5 bases from V and 0 bases from J; junction bases left unmatched: 5. CDR1 MNHEY and CDR2 SMNVEV come from the germline V gene (reference sequence). This CDR3 is 16 amino acids long. The CDR3 nucleotides read TGTGCCAGCAGTCCCCCGGGACAGGCGAACACCGGGGAGCTGTTTTTT. Translation: CASSPPGQANTGELFF.

V and J are TRBV2 and TRBJ1-2, with TRBD1 matching over 9 bases. The V gene's germline CDR1 is SNHLY and CDR2 FYNNEI. Germline trimming cut 4 bases from V and 5 bases from J; bases unmatched to any gene: 5. The length of the CDR3 is 14 residues. In DNA, the CDR3 is TGTGCCAGCAGTGTAACACAGGGGGCTTATGGCTACACCTTC. Protein product: CASSVTQGAYGYTF.

This chain connects TRBV27 to TRBJ2-2; D remains ambiguous. The CDR3 covers 13 residues. Germline V CDR1 and CDR2: MNHEY, SMNVEV (reference sequence). With 2 bases removed from V and 4 bases from J, the gap between germline ends came to 5 bases. The CDR3 sequence: CASSLGRTGELFF. In DNA form, the CDR3 reads TGTGCCAGCAGTTTAGGGCGCACCGGGGAGCTGTTTTTT.

The chain couples TRBV28 to TRBJ2-5; 7 positions match TRBD2. V lost 5 bases and J lost 7; bases outside the gene matches: 13. Germline CDR1 MDHEN, CDR2 SYDVKM. The CDR3 has 15 amino acids. This chain's CDR3 is CASSRSGPPGGTQYF. In DNA, the CDR3 is TGTGCCAGCAGTCGTTCCGGGCCCCCGGGAGGGACCCAGTACTTC.

This chain connects TRBV5-5 to TRBJ2-3, with 7 positions matching TRBD1. V shed 4 bases and J 0 bases; nucleotides not matched to a gene: 8. Germline loops: CDR1 SGHKS, CDR2 YYEKEE (reference sequence). The CDR3 loop spans 16 amino acids. In nucleotides, the CDR3 is TGTGCCAGCAGCCTTCTAGGGGGCGCGAGCACAGATACGCAGTATTTT. Translated: CASSLLGGASTDTQYF.

This chain connects TRBV28 to TRBJ1-5; D is undetermined. V lost 8 bases, J lost 5 bases, and 10 bases lay in between. This CDR3 is 12 amino acids long. Germline loops: CDR1 MDHEN, CDR2 SYDVKM. In DNA form, the CDR3 reads TGTGCCAGCGCAATCACCGATCAGCCCCAGCATTTT. Its translation: CASAITDQPQHF. The variable domain in full, with the rest retrieved from reference TRBV28 and TRBJ1-5, is DVKVTQSSRYLVKRTGEKVFLECVQDMDHENMFWYRQDPGLGLRLIYFSYDVKMKEKGDIPEGYSVSREKKERFSLILESASTNQTSMYLCASAITDQPQHFGDGTRLSIL.

The rearrangement uses TRBV27 and TRBJ2-7; TRBD2 matches at 9 bases. The V segment lost 2 bases and the J segment 1 base; nucleotides outside the gene matches: 3. Germline values: CDR1 MNHEY, CDR2 SMNVEV (reference sequence). This CDR3 is 15 amino acids long. CDR3 amino acids: CASSLRGLASYEQYF. In nucleotides, the CDR3 is TGTGCCAGCAGTTTACGGGGACTAGCATCCTACGAGCAGTACTTC.

The CDR3 bases are TGTGCCAGCAGCTTACAGGGGAGAAACATTCAGTACTTC. Amino acid sequence: CASSLQGRNIQYF. This chain joins TRBV7-9 and TRBJ2-4; tentatively, D is TRBD1 (6 bases). V was trimmed by 2 bases and J by 6 bases, leaving 8 bases between them. Germline loops: CDR1 SEHNR, CDR2 FQNEAQ (reference sequence). This CDR3 has 13 residues.

This chain links TRBV18 with TRBJ2-7, with D unclear. Trimming removed 2 bases at V and 4 bases at J, with 3 bases between. The CDR3 length is 11 residues. In germline, CDR1 is KGHSH, CDR2 LQKENI. CDR3 bases: TGTGCCAGCTCACCAGCGTACGAGCAGTACTTC. This gives the protein CASSPAYEQYF.

The V and J genes are TRBV5-1 and TRBJ1-1; possible D gene TRBD1, 5 bases. This CDR3 has 14 amino acids. V shed 2 bases and J shed 5 bases, with 13 bases lying between them. CDR1 is SGHRS and CDR2 is YFSETQ in the germline V gene. The CDR3 nucleotides are TGCGCCAGCAGCTTAGTGGGACGCGGGACTGAAGCTTTCTTT. This translates into CASSLVGRGTEAFF.

CDR3 DNA sequence: TGTGCCAGCAGCTTACGGCCCGGGGGCAATCAGCCCCAGCATTTT. This sequence encodes CASSLRPGGNQPQHF. The V gene is TRBV5-8, the J gene TRBJ1-5; D ambiguous. The length of the CDR3 is 15 residues. Trimming took off 2 bases at V and 2 bases at J, with 11 bases between the two ends. In germline, CDR1 is SGHTS, CDR2 YDEGEE.

This chain links TRBV19 with TRBJ1-5; D gene unclear. The germline gives CDR1 LNHDA, CDR2 SQIVND (reference sequence). V was trimmed by 2 bases and J by 4 bases, leaving 3 bases between them. This CDR3 is built from 12 residues. CDR3 DNA: TGTGCCAGTAGTATAAGAAATCAGCCCCAGCATTTT. This sequence encodes CASSIRNQPQHF.

The chain has TRBV5-1 and TRBJ2-7, with unresolved D. Germline V gives CDR1 SGHRS, CDR2 YFSETQ. The CDR3 is made up of 14 amino acids. V was cut by 0 bases and J by 0 bases, with 7 bases left in between. This CDR3 is CASSLAPLSYEQYF. The CDR3 bases are TGCGCCAGCAGCTTGGCACCTCTCTCCTACGAGCAGTACTTC.

V gene TRBV10-2 combines with J gene TRBJ2-7, with D maybe TRBD2 (6 bases). The CDR3 covers 14 residues. CDR1 WSHSY and CDR2 SAAADI come from the germline V gene. V was pared by 7 bases and J by 7 bases, with 20 bases between. The CDR3 is CASISLRESNEQYF. CDR3 nucleotide sequence: TGCGCCAGCATAAGCTTACGGGAGTCAAATGAGCAGTACTTC.

This clone was recorded only once. The chain combines TRBV28 with TRBJ2-3; TRBD2 matches at 11 bases. Germline V gives CDR1 MDHEN, CDR2 SYDVKM. This CDR3 is built from 18 residues. The J segment lost 2 bases and the V segment lost 6 bases, leaving 13 bases of the junction unmatched. CDR3 DNA sequence: TGTGCCAGCAGAATGATAGCGGGAGGGAATACCTTCACAGATACGCAGTATTTT. Translating it yields CASRMIAGGNTFTDTQYF.

This clone occurred once. The chain is built from TRBV18 and TRBJ2-7; possibly TRBD2 for D (5 bases). This CDR3 has 15 amino acids. Germline V gene lookup returns CDR1 KGHSH and CDR2 LQKENI. V dropped 2 bases and J dropped 3 bases, with 14 bases sitting between them. The CDR3: CASSPTPPGNYEQYF. CDR3 bases: TGTGCCAGCTCACCAACCCCTCCCGGGAACTACGAGCAGTACTTC. Based on the CDR3 plus reference TRBV18 and TRBJ2-7, the full variable domain is NAGVMQNPRHLVRRRGQEARLRCSPMKGHSHVYWYRQLPEEGLKFMVYLQKENIIDESGMPKERFSAEFPKEGPSILRIQQVVRGDSAAYFCASSPTPPGNYEQYFGPGTRLTVT.

In DNA form, the CDR3 reads TGTGCCAGCAGTTTATGGACTAGCGGGAGGGCCTACGAGCAGTACTTC. This encodes CASSLWTSGRAYEQYF. The rearrangement links TRBV27 to TRBJ2-7; TRBD2 matches 15 bases. The germline V gene encodes CDR1 MNHEY and CDR2 SMNVEV (reference sequence). V lost 1 base, J lost 2 bases, and 0 bases stayed unmatched. This CDR3 region has 16 residues.

This clone was counted once. The chain recombines TRBV29-1 with TRBJ2-7, with TRBD1 matching over 10 bases. The V gene end was trimmed by 1 base and the J gene end by 2 bases; junction bases not matched to a gene: 2. The length of the CDR3 is 14 residues. The germline V gene encodes CDR1 SQVTM and CDR2 ANQGSEA. DNA of the CDR3: TGCAGCGTTGAAGGAGACAGGGGGCCCTACGAGCAGTACTTC. It is translated as CSVEGDRGPYEQYF.

The chain uses TRBV20-1 and TRBJ2-7; D is unresolved. This CDR3 contains 11 residues. Germline V gene data show CDR1 as DFQATT and CDR2 as SNEGSKA (reference sequence). CDR3 coding DNA: TGCAGCCCTGCGTGGGGTTACGAGCAGTACTTC. This translates into CSPAWGYEQYF.

Regarding this clone: This specimen includes other DNA sequences encoding the same CDR3. This sequence joins TRBV5-1 and TRBJ2-5; D gene ambiguous. The germline V and J ends were trimmed by 1 base and 5 bases, with 6 bases remaining between them. Per germline, CDR1 SGHRS and CDR2 YFSETQ. The CDR3 contains 12 residues. CDR3 in DNA: TGCGCCAGCAGCTTGAGTCGGGAGACCCAGTACTTC. Translation gives CASSLSRETQYF.

The chain uses TRBV30 and TRBJ2-3; 9 bases map to TRBD2. Germline-derived CDR1 and CDR2 are GTSNPN and SVGIG (reference sequence). The length of the CDR3 is 14 residues. J gave up 1 base and V 5 bases, and 4 bases lay outside the gene matches. In DNA form, the CDR3 reads TGTGCCTGGGACCCTAGCGGGGGCACAGATACGCAGTATTTT. It encodes CAWDPSGGTDTQYF. Looking up the rest from reference TRBV30 and TRBJ2-3 gives the full variable domain: SQTIHQWPATLVQPVGSPLSLECTVEGTSNPNLYWYRQAAGRGLQLLFYSVGIGQISSEVPQNLSASRPQDRQFILSSKKLLLSDSGFYLCAWDPSGGTDTQYFGPGTRLTVL.

This chain uses TRBV4-2 with TRBJ2-2; weak D call: TRBD2 (5 bases). Per germline, CDR1 LGHNA and CDR2 YNFKEQ. The CDR3 is 17 amino acids. V was shortened by 0 bases and J by 1 base, with 12 bases between the two germline ends. The DNA for the CDR3 is TGTGCCAGCAGCCAAGACGTCGGCGGACTGAACACCGGGGAGCTGTTTTTT. Amino acids: CASSQDVGGLNTGELFF.

The chain joins TRBV5-1 to TRBJ2-5; 8 bases map to TRBD1. Germline CDR1 is SGHRS and CDR2 is YFSETQ. V lost 4 bases to trimming and J lost 7 bases; unmatched junction nucleotides: 12. The length of the CDR3 is 15 residues. CDR3 loop: CASSDRRQGMGTQYF. DNA of the CDR3: TGCGCCAGCAGCGACAGGAGACAGGGGATGGGGACCCAGTACTTC.

This chain joins TRBV19 and TRBJ2-7; D not certain. The germline gives CDR1 LNHDA, CDR2 SQIVND (reference sequence). The ends were cut back, 6 bases at V and 0 bases at J, with 9 bases in the middle. This CDR3 has 13 residues. The DNA for the CDR3 is TGTGCCAGTAGGCCTGCGGACTCCTACGAGCAGTACTTC. It translates to CASRPADSYEQYF.

This chain links TRBV21-1 with TRBJ2-7; the listed D gene, TRBD1, was not tested against the DNA. TRBV21-1 is shown as a pseudogene. CDR3 size: 16 residues. The DNA of the CDR3 is TGTGCCAGCAGCAAAGCGCTTAGGCAGGGCTCCTACGAGCAGTACTTC. It specifies CASSKALRQGSYEQYF.